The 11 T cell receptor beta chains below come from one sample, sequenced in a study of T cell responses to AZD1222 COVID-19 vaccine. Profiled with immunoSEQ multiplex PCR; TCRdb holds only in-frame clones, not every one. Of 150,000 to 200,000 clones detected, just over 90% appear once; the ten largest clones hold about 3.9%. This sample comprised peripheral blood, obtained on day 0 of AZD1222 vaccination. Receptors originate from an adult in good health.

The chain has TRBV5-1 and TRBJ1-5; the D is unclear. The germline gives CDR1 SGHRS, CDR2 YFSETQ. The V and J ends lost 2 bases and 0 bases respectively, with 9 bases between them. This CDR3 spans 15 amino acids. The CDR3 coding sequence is TGCGCCAGCAGCTTAGTTACAGTTAGCAATCAGCCCCAGCATTTT. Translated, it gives CASSLVTVSNQPQHF.

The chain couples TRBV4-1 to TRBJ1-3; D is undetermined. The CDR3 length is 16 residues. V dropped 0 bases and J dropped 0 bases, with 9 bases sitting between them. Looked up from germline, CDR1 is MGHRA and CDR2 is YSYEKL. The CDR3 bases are TGCGCCAGCAGCCAAGAGCCGGCTTTCTCTGGAAACACCATATATTTT. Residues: CASSQEPAFSGNTIYF.

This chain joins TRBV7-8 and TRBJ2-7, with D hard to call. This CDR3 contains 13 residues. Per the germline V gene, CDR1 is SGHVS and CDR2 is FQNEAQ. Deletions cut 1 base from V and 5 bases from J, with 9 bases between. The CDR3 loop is CASSLGISNEQYF. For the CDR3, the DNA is TGTGCCAGCAGCTTAGGGATTTCCAACGAGCAGTACTTC.

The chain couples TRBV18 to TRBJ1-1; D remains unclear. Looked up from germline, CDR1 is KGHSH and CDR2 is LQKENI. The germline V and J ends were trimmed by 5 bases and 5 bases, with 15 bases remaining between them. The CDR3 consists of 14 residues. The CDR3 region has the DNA TGTGCCAGCTCAGCCGGGTGGGTGGGGACTGAAGCTTTCTTT. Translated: CASSAGWVGTEAFF.

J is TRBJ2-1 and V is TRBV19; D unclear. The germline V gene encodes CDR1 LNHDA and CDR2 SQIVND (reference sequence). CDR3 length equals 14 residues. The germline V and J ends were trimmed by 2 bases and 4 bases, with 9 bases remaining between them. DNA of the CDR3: TGTGCCAGTAGTATAAAGTACGGTTACAATGAGCAGTTCTTC. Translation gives CASSIKYGYNEQFF.

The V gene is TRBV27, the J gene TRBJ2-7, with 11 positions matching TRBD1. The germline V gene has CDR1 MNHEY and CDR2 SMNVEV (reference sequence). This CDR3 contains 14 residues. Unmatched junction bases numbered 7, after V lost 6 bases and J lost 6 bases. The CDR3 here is CASSLGTGGVEQYF. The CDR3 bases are TGTGCCAGCAGCTTAGGGACAGGGGGTGTCGAGCAGTACTTC.

Here the CDR3 DNA reads TGTGCCAGCAGTGACGGGACTAGCGTCCAGGGCACAGATACGCAGTATTTT. It translates to CASSDGTSVQGTDTQYF. The chain links TRBV6-4 to TRBJ2-3, with 10 bases fitting TRBD2. V lost 2 bases and J lost 1; bases outside the gene matches: 6. The V gene's germline CDR1 is MRHNA and CDR2 SNTAGT. The CDR3 runs to 17 residues.

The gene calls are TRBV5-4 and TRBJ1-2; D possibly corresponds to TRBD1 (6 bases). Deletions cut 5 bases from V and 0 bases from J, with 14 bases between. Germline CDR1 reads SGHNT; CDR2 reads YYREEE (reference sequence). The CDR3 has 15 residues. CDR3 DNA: TGTGCCAGCAGAACAGGACAGAACGCTAACTATGGCTACACCTTC. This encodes CASRTGQNANYGYTF.

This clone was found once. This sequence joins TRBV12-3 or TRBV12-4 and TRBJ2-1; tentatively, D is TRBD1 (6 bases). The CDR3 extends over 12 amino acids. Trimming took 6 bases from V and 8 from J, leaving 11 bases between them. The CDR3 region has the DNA TGTGCCAGCAGGGGACCAGGGGATGAGCAGTTCTTC. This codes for CASRGPGDEQFF.

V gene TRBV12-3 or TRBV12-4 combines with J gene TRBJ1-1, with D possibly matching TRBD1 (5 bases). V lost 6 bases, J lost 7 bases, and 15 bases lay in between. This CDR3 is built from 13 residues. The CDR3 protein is CASRLQGRGEAFF. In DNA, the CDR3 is TGTGCCAGCAGGCTTCAGGGTAGGGGTGAAGCTTTCTTT.

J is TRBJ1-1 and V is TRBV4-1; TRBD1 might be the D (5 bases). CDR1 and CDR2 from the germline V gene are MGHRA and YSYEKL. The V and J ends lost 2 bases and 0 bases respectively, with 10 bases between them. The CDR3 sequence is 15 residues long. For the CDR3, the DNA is TGCGCCAGCAGCCAAATAGGACACATGAACACTGAAGCTTTCTTT. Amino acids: CASSQIGHMNTEAFF.